Sequencing of this TCR beta chain was carried out in a study of T-cell reconstitution after alpha-beta-depleted transplantation in children. After removal of 5 bases from V and 2 bases from J, the junction contained 7 bases not matched to a gene. The V gene's germline CDR1 is SGHTA and CDR2 FQGNSA. The CDR3 is 16 amino acids. This clonotype was picked up a small number of times. Preparing the TCRbeta library involved the use of unique molecular identifiers. TCRdb reanalysed the PCR reads using MiXCR and keeps one entry per CDR3 protein. The sample carries 70,000 to 95,000 distinct CDR3 sequences, about 14% recorded once.

The chain carries TRBV7-2 and TRBJ2-1; 9 positions match TRBD2. The input for sequencing was PBMCs, mostly from graft donor cells, taken 180 days after TCRalphabeta/CD19-depleted stem cell transplant. The TCR sequence derives from a male patient between 2 and 15 years old who had a stem cell transplant for acute lymphoblastic leukemia, so the T cells may come from the graft donor. The CDR3 nucleotides read TGTGCCAGCAGCAAAAATAGCGGGGGTCCCTACAATGAGCAGTTCTTC. Protein product: CASSKNSGGPYNEQFF.